This passage covers 21 T cell receptor beta chains from one sample sequenced in a study of CD8 T cells in ankylosing spondylitis. Each CDR3 protein gets one entry after TCRdb re-called the 5' RACE reads with MiXCR. The data show about 250,000 distinct CDR3 sequences, 32% seen once. The sample taken for sequencing was blood, either unsorted or a sorted T cell fraction (not recorded which). Receptors were obtained from a male donor with ankylosing spondylitis or in good health (not recorded which).

This sequence joins TRBV13 and TRBJ2-5; a weak D match, TRBD2 (5 bases). Per germline, CDR1 PRHDT and CDR2 FYEKMQ (reference sequence). This CDR3 contains 14 residues. Trimming cost V 7 bases and J 2 bases, with 14 bases left between them. The CDR3 protein is CASTITRPQETQYF. The CDR3 bases are TGTGCCAGCACCATTACTAGGCCTCAAGAGACCCAGTACTTC.

This clonotype was recorded a few times. This chain joins TRBV29-1 and TRBJ2-7; TRBD2 aligns across 8 bases. Germline loops: CDR1 SQVTM, CDR2 ANQGSEA. The CDR3 sequence is 13 residues long. The ends lost 8 bases at V and 4 bases at J; junction bases unmatched: 10. The CDR3 DNA sequence: TGCAGCCCCCCCCGGGGGGGGAAATACGAGCAGTACTTC. Translation gives CSPPRGGKYEQYF.

The chain joins TRBV12-3 or TRBV12-4 to TRBJ2-7; maybe TRBD1 (5 bases). The ends were cut back, 1 base at V and 3 bases at J, with 13 bases in the middle. The CDR3 has 15 amino acids. CDR3 loop: CASSLEARAVYEQYF. CDR3 DNA: TGTGCCAGCAGTTTAGAGGCCAGGGCCGTCTACGAGCAGTACTTC.

This clonotype has just a few counts. The gene calls are TRBV20-1 and TRBJ2-1; perhaps TRBD2 as D (6 bases). This CDR3 is built from 14 residues. Germline CDR1 DFQATT, CDR2 SNEGSKA (reference sequence). Trimming shortened V by 1 base and J by 2 bases, and 9 bases separated the two germline ends. The DNA of the CDR3 is TGCAGTGCTAGAGGCGGGGATACCTACAATGAGCAGTTCTTC. This gives the protein CSARGGDTYNEQFF.

The sample holds a few counts of this clonotype. The chain joins TRBV4-2 to TRBJ2-5; no clear D gene. This CDR3 has 12 residues. CDR1 and CDR2 from the germline V gene are LGHNA and YNFKEQ. V lost 1 base, J lost 3 bases, and 3 bases lay in between. This chain's CDR3 is CASSQVEETQYF. As DNA, the CDR3 is TGTGCCAGCAGCCAAGTTGAAGAGACCCAGTACTTC.

Only a few counts were recorded for this clonotype. J is TRBJ1-5 and V is TRBV20-1, with 8 bases identical to TRBD1. V gave up 0 bases and J gave up 8 bases; unmatched junction bases: 6. The CDR3 totals 14 residues. Germline assignment: CDR1 DFQATT and CDR2 SNEGSKA (reference sequence). The CDR3 region has the DNA TGCAGTGCTAGAGACAGGGGGCTGGCGGAGCCCCAGCATTTT. Protein: CSARDRGLAEPQHF.

The chain employs TRBV7-8 and TRBJ1-1, with D unclear. With 4 bases removed from V and 5 bases from J, the gap between germline ends came to 14 bases. Germline loops: CDR1 SGHVS, CDR2 FQNEAQ. The CDR3 runs 14 residues. The CDR3 region is CASSSTRVETEAFF. The CDR3 bases are TGTGCCAGCAGCTCAACTCGGGTTGAGACTGAAGCTTTCTTT.

This clonotype was observed a handful of times. The V gene is TRBV20-1, the J gene TRBJ2-1; 9 nucleotides agree with TRBD1. Germline V gene sequence: CDR1 DFQATT, CDR2 SNEGSKA (reference sequence). The CDR3 sequence is 15 residues long. V lost 1 base and J lost 10; bases outside the gene matches: 11. In DNA, the CDR3 is TGCAGTGCTAGAGTTAGGACAGGGGTCCCCGTGGAGCAGTTCTTC. It encodes CSARVRTGVPVEQFF.

The chain combines TRBV27 with TRBJ2-7, with D perhaps TRBD1 or TRBD2 (5 bases each). V lost 3 bases to trimming and J lost 3 bases, with 12 bases between them. Germline CDR1 MNHEY, CDR2 SMNVEV (reference sequence). The CDR3 extends over 14 amino acids. The CDR3 coding sequence is TGTGCCAGCAGTTTCCGGGACGGGGACTACGAGCAGTACTTC. Amino acids: CASSFRDGDYEQYF.

V is TRBV2 and J is TRBJ2-3; perhaps TRBD2 as D (6 bases). This CDR3 has 16 amino acids. CDR1 and CDR2 from the germline V gene are SNHLY and FYNNEI. The V end lost 1 base, the J end lost 0 bases, and 11 bases lay between the germline ends. The CDR3 DNA is TGTGCCAGCAGTGAAGTGGCGGGGTACAGCACAGATACGCAGTATTTT. It codes for CASSEVAGYSTDTQYF.

V gene TRBV12-3 or TRBV12-4 combines with J gene TRBJ2-3; D may correspond to TRBD1 or TRBD2 (5 bases each). V lost 2 bases and J 4 bases, leaving 7 bases between the germline ends. The CDR3 extends over 13 amino acids. The CDR3 protein is CASSLWGSDTQYF. CDR3 nucleotide sequence: TGTGCCAGCAGTTTATGGGGGTCAGATACGCAGTATTTT.

This clonotype was picked up a small number of times. The chain employs TRBV7-2 and TRBJ2-3; no reliable D call. Germline CDR1 SGHTA, CDR2 FQGNSA. Trimming cost V 2 bases and J 0 bases, with 9 bases left between them. CDR3 size: 15 residues. CDR3 sequence reads: CASSLSLYSTDTQYF. Here the CDR3 DNA reads TGTGCCAGCAGCTTAAGTCTCTACAGCACAGATACGCAGTATTTT.

The chain is built from TRBV20-1 and TRBJ2-7, with 9 nucleotides matching TRBD2. Germline V gives CDR1 DFQATT, CDR2 SNEGSKA (reference sequence). V dropped 7 bases and J dropped 2; count of bases not matched to a gene: 12. CDR3 length: 15 amino acids. The CDR3 spells CSVLQETSGPYEQYF. The CDR3 DNA sequence: TGCAGTGTATTACAAGAGACTAGCGGACCCTACGAGCAGTACTTC.

The table lists this clonotype with many counts. The chain links TRBV6-5 to TRBJ2-7; 7 bases match TRBD1. The CDR3 runs to 15 residues. After removal of 1 base from V and 1 base from J, the junction contained 4 bases not matched to a gene. Germline loops: CDR1 MNHEY, CDR2 SVGAGI. The CDR3 sequence: CASSYWAGGSYEQYF. The CDR3 nucleotides read TGTGCCAGCAGTTACTGGGCAGGGGGTTCCTACGAGCAGTACTTC.

The gene calls are TRBV10-3 and TRBJ2-1; possible D gene TRBD1, 6 bases. This CDR3 region has 15 residues. The germline V gene has CDR1 ENHRY and CDR2 SYGVKD. Trimming stripped 7 bases from V and 0 bases from J, with 13 bases between. The CDR3 here is CAIIKDRSSYNEQFF. DNA for the CDR3: TGTGCCATCATTAAGGACAGAAGCTCCTACAATGAGCAGTTCTTC.

The V gene is TRBV6-2 or TRBV6-3, the J gene TRBJ2-3; D remains ambiguous. Trimming cost V 6 bases and J 6 bases, with 16 bases left between them. Germline assignment: CDR1 MNHEY and CDR2 SVGEGT. This CDR3 contains 14 residues. In nucleotides, the CDR3 is TGTGCCAGCAGGAACAGACCACCCGGGGATACGCAGTATTTT. Translated: CASRNRPPGDTQYF.

This clonotype was picked up a small number of times. This CDR3 is CASSYSGAFSTDTQYF. In DNA, the CDR3 is TGTGCCAGCAGTTACTCAGGGGCATTTAGCACAGATACGCAGTATTTT. This chain joins TRBV6-5 and TRBJ2-3; possibly TRBD1 for D (5 bases). CDR1 is MNHEY, CDR2 SVGAGI, per germline. The CDR3 is made up of 16 amino acids. Trimming pared 0 bases from V and 0 bases from J, leaving 10 bases between.

In this sample, this clonotype turned up many times. CDR3 sequence reads: CASSLDQVEMRKLFF. The CDR3 DNA reads as TGTGCCAGCAGTTTAGACCAGGTCGAAATGAGGAAACTGTTTTTT. The chain uses TRBV12-3 or TRBV12-4 and TRBJ1-4, with D unresolved. The CDR3 covers 15 residues. The V gene lost 1 base and the J gene lost 11 bases, with 17 bases spanning the gap.

This clonotype was found a few times. The chain is built from TRBV20-1 and TRBJ2-7; D remains unclear. Trimming left V 0 bases short and J 9 bases short, with 9 bases between. This CDR3 region has 11 residues. Germline V gives CDR1 DFQATT, CDR2 SNEGSKA (reference sequence). CDR3 protein: CSARDGEAQYF. The CDR3 region has the DNA TGCAGTGCTAGAGATGGAGAGGCGCAGTACTTC.

This clonotype was seen a few times. The chain employs TRBV20-1 and TRBJ2-7, with D perhaps matching TRBD1 (8 bases). Looked up from germline, CDR1 is DFQATT and CDR2 is SNEGSKA (reference sequence). With 0 bases removed from V and 5 bases from J, the gap between germline ends came to 17 bases. CDR3 length equals 15 residues. Written as DNA, the CDR3 is TGCAGTGCTAGAGATGACAGGGGAGGGTCCGACGAGCAGTACTTC. Protein product: CSARDDRGGSDEQYF.

The CDR3 region has the DNA TGTGCCAGCAGCTCCCAGGGGAGCTCCTACAATGAGCAGTTCTTC. Encoded protein: CASSSQGSSYNEQFF. The chain uses TRBV27 and TRBJ2-1; maybe TRBD1 (6 bases). The CDR3 covers 15 residues. CDR1 and CDR2 from the germline V gene are MNHEY and SMNVEV (reference sequence). Trimming took 6 bases from V and 0 from J, leaving 12 bases between them.